The next 5 T cell receptor beta chains were all read from a single sample in a study of shared clonotypes between healthy human individuals. The table came from immunoSEQ multiplex PCR; TCRdb's copy has only in-frame clones and leaves some out. The repertoire holds approximately 2,000,000 clones, with less than 95% as singletons. The sequenced sample consisted of naive CD4+ T cells from PBMCs. The subset denotes: CD45RA+ positively selected. These receptors came from a man younger than 35 in good health. Some clones in this sample may be carry-over from other donors' samples.

This clone was recorded only once. This chain joins TRBV14 and TRBJ2-5; TRBD1 matches 7 bases. The V gene's germline CDR1 is SGHDN and CDR2 FVKESK. The junction had 8 bases not matched to a gene; V was cut back by 2 bases and J by 2 bases. The CDR3 runs 16 residues. The CDR3 DNA reads as TGTGCCAGCAGCCAACCGAGAGGGGACAGACAAGAGACCCAGTACTTC. It yields the protein CASSQPRGDRQETQYF.

This chain joins TRBV5-1 and TRBJ2-1, with 8 bases lining up with TRBD2. This CDR3 is built from 13 residues. Germline values: CDR1 SGHRS, CDR2 YFSETQ. V lost 5 bases to trimming and J lost 7 bases; unmatched junction nucleotides: 5. CDR3 protein: CASSERERNEQFF. The CDR3 DNA sequence: TGCGCCAGCAGTGAGCGGGAGAGGAATGAGCAGTTCTTC.

This chain links TRBV29-1 with TRBJ1-2; D is perhaps TRBD1 (5 bases). The V end was cut by 7 bases, the J end by 0 bases, with 9 bases between. The length of the CDR3 is 12 residues. Per germline, CDR1 SQVTM and CDR2 ANQGSEA. CDR3 sequence: CSGGRANYGYTF. The CDR3 DNA reads as TGCAGCGGGGGCAGGGCTAACTATGGCTACACCTTC.

The rearrangement uses TRBV7-2 and TRBJ2-1; 10 bases agree with TRBD2. Germline CDR1 SGHTA, CDR2 FQGNSA. Germline trimming cut 1 base from V and 2 bases from J; bases unmatched to any gene: 11. The CDR3 contains 19 residues. CDR3 sequence (DNA): TGTGCCAGCAGCTTAGTCGGGACTAGCGCTCCCCCGGCCTACAATGAGCAGTTCTTC. Its translation is CASSLVGTSAPPAYNEQFF. Full variable domain (outside the CDR3, taken from reference TRBV7-2 and TRBJ2-1): GAGVSQSPSNKVTEKGKDVELRCDPISGHTALYWYRQSLGQGLEFLIYFQGNSAPDKSGLPSDRFSAERTGGSVSTLTIQRTQQEDSAVYLCASSLVGTSAPPAYNEQFFGPGTRLTVL.

The genes are TRBV9 and TRBJ2-7, with D unclear. This CDR3 comprises 13 residues. Trimming took off 3 bases at V and 4 bases at J, with 11 bases between the two ends. Germline V gene sequence: CDR1 SGDLS, CDR2 YYNGEE. DNA of the CDR3: TGTGCCAGCAGCGCGTCCCTGGGATACGAGCAGTACTTC. This encodes CASSASLGYEQYF.